This TCR beta chain emerged from a study of OX40 agonist ivuxolimab in advanced cancers. CDR3 length: 12 residues. The germline CDR1 and CDR2 sequences are MNHNS and SASEGT. Trimming cost V 7 bases and J 11 bases, with 18 bases left between them. Here immunoSEQ multiplex PCR was the method, and the copy in TCRdb shows in-frame clones only, minus some. The repertoire holds around 46,000 clones, with 75% to 90% as singletons. The receptor's source is an adult with an advanced solid tumor such as melanoma, head and neck, liver or kidney cancer. This specimen was CD4+ or CD8+ T cells sorted from blood, taken in a trial of the OX40 agonist ivuxolimab. The rearrangement links TRBV6-1 to TRBJ2-7; D is perhaps TRBD1 or TRBD2 (5 bases each). CDR3 DNA: TGTGCCAGCACAACCCCCGAAGGGACGGAGTACTTC. Translating it yields CASTTPEGTEYF.